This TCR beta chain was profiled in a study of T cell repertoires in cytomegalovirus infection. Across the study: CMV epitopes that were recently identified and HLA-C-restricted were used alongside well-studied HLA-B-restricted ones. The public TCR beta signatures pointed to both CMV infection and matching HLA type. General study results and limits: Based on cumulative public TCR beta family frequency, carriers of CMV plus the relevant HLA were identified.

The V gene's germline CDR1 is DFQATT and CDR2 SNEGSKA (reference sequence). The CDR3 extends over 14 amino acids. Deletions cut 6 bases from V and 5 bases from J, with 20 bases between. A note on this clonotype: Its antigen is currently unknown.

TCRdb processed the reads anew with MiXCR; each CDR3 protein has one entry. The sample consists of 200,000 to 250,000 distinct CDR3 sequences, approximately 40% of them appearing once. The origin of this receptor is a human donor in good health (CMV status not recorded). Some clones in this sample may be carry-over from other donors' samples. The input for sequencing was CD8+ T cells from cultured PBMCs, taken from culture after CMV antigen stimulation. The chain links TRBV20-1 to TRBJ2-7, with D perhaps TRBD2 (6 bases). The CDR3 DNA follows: TGCAGTGCCGGCGGGGCTCCCACGTCCCACGAGCAGTACTTC. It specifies CSAGGAPTSHEQYF.